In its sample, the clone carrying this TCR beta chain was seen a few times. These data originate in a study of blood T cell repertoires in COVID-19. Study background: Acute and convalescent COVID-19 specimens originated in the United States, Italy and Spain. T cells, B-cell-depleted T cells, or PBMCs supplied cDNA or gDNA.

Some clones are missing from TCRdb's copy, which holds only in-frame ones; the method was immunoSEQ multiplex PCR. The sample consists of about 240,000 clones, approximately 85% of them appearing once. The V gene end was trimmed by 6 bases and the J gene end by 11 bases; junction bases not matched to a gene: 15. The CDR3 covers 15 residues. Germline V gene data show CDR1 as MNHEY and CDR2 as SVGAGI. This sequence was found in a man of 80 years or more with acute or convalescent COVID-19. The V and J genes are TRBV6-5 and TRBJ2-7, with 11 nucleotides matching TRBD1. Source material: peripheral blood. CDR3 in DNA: TGTGCCAGCAGACCCTCCCGGGACAGGGGGTACGCGGAGTACTTC. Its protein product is CASRPSRDRGYAEYF.